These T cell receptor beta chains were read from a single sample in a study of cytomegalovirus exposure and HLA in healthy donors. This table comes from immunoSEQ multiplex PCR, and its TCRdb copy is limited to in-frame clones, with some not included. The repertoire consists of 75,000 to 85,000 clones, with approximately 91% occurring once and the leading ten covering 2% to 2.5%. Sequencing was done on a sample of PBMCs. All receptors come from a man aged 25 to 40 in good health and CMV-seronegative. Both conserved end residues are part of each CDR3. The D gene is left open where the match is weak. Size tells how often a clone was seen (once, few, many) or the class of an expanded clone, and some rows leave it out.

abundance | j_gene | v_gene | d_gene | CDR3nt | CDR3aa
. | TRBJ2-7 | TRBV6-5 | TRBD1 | TGTGCCAGTTCCTTAAAGGGGACAGCCCCCTACGAGCAGTACTTC | CASSLKGTAPYEQYF
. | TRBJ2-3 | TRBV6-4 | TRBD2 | TGTGCCAGCAGTATGACTAGCGGGGGCACAGATACGCAGTATTTT | CASSMTSGGTDTQYF
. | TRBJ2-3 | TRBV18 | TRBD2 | TGTGCCAGCTCACCCAAAGGACTAGCGGGGACCACAGATACGCAGTATTTT | CASSPKGLAGTTDTQYF
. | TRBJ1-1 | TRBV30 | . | TGTGCCTGGGAGAAGACAGGTTATGAAGCTTTCTTT | CAWEKTGYEAFF
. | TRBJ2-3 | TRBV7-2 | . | TGTGCCAGCAGCTTAGTTATCGGACAGATCACCGATACGCAGTATTTT | CASSLVIGQITDTQYF
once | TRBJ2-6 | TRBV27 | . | TGTGCCAGCAGTTCCTTATCTGGGGCCAACGTCCTGACTTTC | CASSSLSGANVLTF
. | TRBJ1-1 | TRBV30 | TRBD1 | TGTGCCTGGAGTCTGGACAGGGGGGAAAGGGCTTTCTTT | CAWSLDRGERAFF
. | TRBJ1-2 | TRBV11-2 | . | TGTGCCAGCAGCTTAACGGGTCGGCAGAACTATGGCTACACCTTC | CASSLTGRQNYGYTF
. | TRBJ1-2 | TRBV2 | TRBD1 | TGTGCCAGCAGAGACAGGGGGAACTATGGCTACACCTTC | CASRDRGNYGYTF
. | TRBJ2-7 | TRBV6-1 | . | TGTGCCAGCAGCCACTCCTACGAGCAGTACTTC | CASSHSYEQYF
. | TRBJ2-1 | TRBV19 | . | TGTGCCAGTAGGCACAACAATGAGCAGTTCTTC | CASRHNNEQFF
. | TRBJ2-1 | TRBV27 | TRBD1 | TGTGCCAGCAGTTTTGGGGTTGACGGGACAGCATACAATGAGCAGTTCTTC | CASSFGVDGTAYNEQFF
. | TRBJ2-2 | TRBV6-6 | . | TGTGCCAGCAGTTACTCGAGTATGACCGGGGAGCTGTTTTTT | CASSYSSMTGELFF
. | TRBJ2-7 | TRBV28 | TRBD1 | TGTGCCAGCAGTGAGACAGGGAAGGGCTACGAGCAGTACTTC | CASSETGKGYEQYF
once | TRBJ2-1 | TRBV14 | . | TGTGCCAGCAGCCTTACTAGCTCCTACAATGAGCAGTTCTTC | CASSLTSSYNEQFF
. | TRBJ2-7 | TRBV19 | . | TGTGCCAGTAGTATTCGTGGGGCAGGGGTCTCCTACGAGCAGTACTTC | CASSIRGAGVSYEQYF
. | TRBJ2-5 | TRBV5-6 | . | TGTGCCAGCAGCATGGGGACTTCACTGTTAGAGACCCAGTACTTC | CASSMGTSLLETQYF
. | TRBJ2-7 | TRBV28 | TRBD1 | TGTGCCAGCAGAACACTGGACAGGGGGCGCACCTACGAGCAGTACTTC | CASRTLDRGRTYEQYF
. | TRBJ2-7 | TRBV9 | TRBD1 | TGTGCCAGCAGCCCACGGGGACAGGAGGCCACCTACCTCTACGAGCAGTACTTC | CASSPRGQEATYLYEQYF
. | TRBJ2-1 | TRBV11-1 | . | TGTGCCAGTGTCGCTAAAGACAGATACAATGAGCAGTTCTTC | CASVAKDRYNEQFF
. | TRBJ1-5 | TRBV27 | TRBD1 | TGTGCCAGCATGGACAGGGGTTACAATCAGCCCCAGCATTTT | CASMDRGYNQPQHF
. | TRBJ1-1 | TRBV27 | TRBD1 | TGTGCCAGCAGTATGGGACAGGGGAGCACTGAAGCTTTCTTT | CASSMGQGSTEAFF
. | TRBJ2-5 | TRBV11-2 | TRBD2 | TGTGCCAGCAGCCGTATTAGCGGGAGGGCCGGAGAAGAGACCCAGTACTTC | CASSRISGRAGEETQYF
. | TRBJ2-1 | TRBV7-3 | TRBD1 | TGTGCCAGCAGCCAAAACCGGGACAGGGACGAGCAGTTCTTC | CASSQNRDRDEQFF
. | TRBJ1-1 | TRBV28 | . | TGTGCCAGCAGACCTACCACAGGAGGGAGCACTGAAGCTTTCTTT | CASRPTTGGSTEAFF
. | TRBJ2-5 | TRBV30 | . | TGTGCCTGGAGTGACTACTCCCGGGTTAGCGAAGAGACCCAGTACTTC | CAWSDYSRVSEETQYF
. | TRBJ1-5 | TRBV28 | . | TGTGCCAGCAGTTTAACGGAGAATCAGCCCCAGCATTTT | CASSLTENQPQHF
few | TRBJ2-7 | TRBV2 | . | TGTGCCAGCAGGCGGACTACCTACGAGCAGTACTTC | CASRRTTYEQYF
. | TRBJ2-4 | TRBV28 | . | TGTGCCAGCAGCCAGATGAAAGGACAGCTCAAATTAGCCAAAAACATTCAGTACTTC | CASSQMKGQLKLAKNIQYF
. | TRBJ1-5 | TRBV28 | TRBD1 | TGTGCCAGCAGCCAAAGACAGGGGGCCCACAATCAGCCCCAGCATTTT | CASSQRQGAHNQPQHF
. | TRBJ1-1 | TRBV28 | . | TGTGCCAGCATTCAGGGATCGGACACTGAAGCTTTCTTT | CASIQGSDTEAFF
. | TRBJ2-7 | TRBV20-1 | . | TGCAGTGCCGTGACTAGAGACAAGCAGTACTTC | CSAVTRDKQYF
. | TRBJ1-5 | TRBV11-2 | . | TGTGCCAGCAGCAGACATCAGGGTATTGATCAGCCCCAGCATTTT | CASSRHQGIDQPQHF
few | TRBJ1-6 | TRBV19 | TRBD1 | TGTGCCAGTAGTATGGGGGACAGGGGTTTAGATTCACCCCTCCACTTT | CASSMGDRGLDSPLHF
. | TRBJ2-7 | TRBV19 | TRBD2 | TGTGCCAGTATGAGTCCGGGGGGGTACGAGCAGTACTTC | CASMSPGGYEQYF
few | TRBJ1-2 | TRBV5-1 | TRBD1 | TGCGCCAGCAGCTTGGGACAGGGGGACGGCTACACCTTC | CASSLGQGDGYTF
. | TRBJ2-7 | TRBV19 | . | TGTGCCAGTAGTATCAACGCCGGGGTAGCCTACGAGCAGTACTTC | CASSINAGVAYEQYF
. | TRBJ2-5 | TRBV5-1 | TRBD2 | TGCGCCAGCAGCCCCGTGCTAGCGGGGGGAAACCAAGAGACCCAGTACTTC | CASSPVLAGGNQETQYF
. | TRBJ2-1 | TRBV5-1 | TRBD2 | TGCGCCAGCAGCTTGTTCGCGGGAGCGGATGAGCAGTTCTTC | CASSLFAGADEQFF
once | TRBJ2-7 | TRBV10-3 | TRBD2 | TGTGCCATCAGTGGGAGCGGGGTGGGTTGGGAGCAGTACTTC | CAISGSGVGWEQYF
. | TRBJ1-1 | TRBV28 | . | TGTGCCAGCAGTTTATCTACAGGGCTTGAAGCTTTCTTT | CASSLSTGLEAFF
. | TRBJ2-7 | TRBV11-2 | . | TGTGCCAGCAGCAAACTGACAGGCGGGTGGTCCTACGAGCAGTACTTC | CASSKLTGGWSYEQYF
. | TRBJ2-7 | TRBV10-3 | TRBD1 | TGTGCCATCAGTAGACAGGGTAGTAACGAGCAGTACTTC | CAISRQGSNEQYF
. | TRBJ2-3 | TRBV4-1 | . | TGCGCCAGCAGCCCGTCTAGCGCAGGTCCAGATACGCAGTATTTT | CASSPSSAGPDTQYF
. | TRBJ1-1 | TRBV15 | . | TGTGCCACCAGCAGAGATGGGCAAACCTGGGGGCAGGGCGCTTTCTTT | CATSRDGQTWGQGAFF
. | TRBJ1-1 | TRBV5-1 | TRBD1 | TGCGCCAGCAGCTTGGCCGCAGGGGGAGGCACTGAAGCTTTCTTT | CASSLAAGGGTEAFF
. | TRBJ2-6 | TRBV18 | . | TGTGCCAGCTCACCACGACAGGTATCTGGGGCCAACGTCCTGACTTTC | CASSPRQVSGANVLTF
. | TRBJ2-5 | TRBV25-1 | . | TGTGCCAGCAGTGAATTGGGGAGACCTCAAGAGACCCAGTACTTC | CASSELGRPQETQYF
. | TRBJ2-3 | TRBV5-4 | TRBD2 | TGTGCCAGCAGCTTGGGTGGGACTAGCGGGGGTGTGACAGATACGCAGTATTTT | CASSLGGTSGGVTDTQYF
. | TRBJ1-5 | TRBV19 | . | TGTGCCAGTAGTATCGGGAATGATCAGCCCCAGCATTTT | CASSIGNDQPQHF
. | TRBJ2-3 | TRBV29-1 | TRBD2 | TGCAGCGTTGTGAGGACTAGCGCAGATACGCAGTATTTT | CSVVRTSADTQYF
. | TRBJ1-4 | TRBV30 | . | TGTGCCTGGAGTGCAGGGAGGGTAAAACTGTTTTTT | CAWSAGRVKLFF
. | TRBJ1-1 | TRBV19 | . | TGTGCCAGTAGGGCCCGGGGGAGAGGGGAGATGAACACTGAAGCTTTCTTT | CASRARGRGEMNTEAFF